This is a list of T cell receptor beta chains from one sample in a study of OX40 agonist ivuxolimab in advanced cancers. Measured with immunoSEQ multiplex PCR; TCRdb has only the in-frame clones, and not every one. The sample consists of tens of thousands of clones, under 95% of them appearing once. The source material was CD4+ or CD8+ T cells sorted from blood, sampled in a trial of the OX40 agonist ivuxolimab. These receptor sequences come from an adult with an advanced solid tumor such as melanoma, head and neck, liver or kidney cancer. Each CDR3 is given with its conserved first and last residue. D genes are given only for firm matches. Not all rows give a size; the values are once, few, many and, for expanded clones, a class.

>TRBV27|TRBJ2-5|-|-
CASSPAPKETQYF
TGTGCCAGCAGCCCGGCTCCGAAAGAGACCCAGTACTTC
>TRBV16|TRBJ1-1|-|-
CASSPFFRMNTEAFF
TGTGCCAGCAGCCCTTTCTTCCGGATGAACACTGAAGCTTTCTTT
>TRBV6-5|TRBJ2-5|-|-
CASSWGVETQYF
TGTGCCAGCAGTTGGGGTGTGGAGACCCAGTACTTC
>TRBV7-9|TRBJ2-7|-|TRBD1
CASSSSSTGITYEQYF
TGTGCCAGCAGCTCCTCCTCGACAGGGATCACCTACGAGCAGTACTTC
>TRBV30|TRBJ2-7|-|-
CAWSLKPRDEQYF
TGTGCCTGGAGTTTGAAACCAAGAGACGAGCAGTACTTC
>TRBV11-2|TRBJ2-7|-|-
CASSLEPNGQGEQYF
TGTGCCAGCAGCTTAGAACCGAACGGGCAGGGCGAGCAGTACTTC
>TRBV15|TRBJ1-1|once|TRBD1
CATSTSNRGLNTEAFF
TGTGCCACCAGCACCTCGAACAGGGGACTGAACACTGAAGCTTTCTTT
>TRBV4-3|TRBJ1-2|-|-
CASSQEGRNYGYTF
TGCGCCAGCAGCCAAGAAGGACGGAACTATGGCTACACCTTC
>TRBV15|TRBJ2-5|-|-
CATSNPRETQYF
TGTGCCACCAGCAACCCGAGGGAGACCCAGTACTTC
>TRBV28|TRBJ2-5|once|TRBD2
CASSSLAGPTRETQYF
TGTGCCAGCAGTTCACTAGCGGGCCCTACTCGGGAGACCCAGTACTTC
>TRBV9|TRBJ2-1|-|TRBD2
CASSPGLAGAYNEQFF
TGTGCCAGCAGCCCGGGACTAGCGGGAGCCTACAATGAGCAGTTCTTC
>TRBV19|TRBJ2-7|-|TRBD1
CASSIGTGGSYEQYF
TGTGCCAGTAGTATAGGGACAGGGGGTTCCTACGAGCAGTACTTC
>TRBV9|TRBJ1-1|once|-
CASSPGRVPNTEAFF
TGTGCCAGCAGCCCTGGGAGGGTTCCGAACACTGAAGCTTTCTTT
>TRBV4-1|TRBJ2-7|-|TRBD2
CASSLGGGSETNDDEQYF
TGCGCCAGCAGCCTCGGTGGCGGGAGTGAAACAAACGATGACGAGCAGTACTTC
>TRBV27|TRBJ1-1|-|-
CASSLSRATEAFF
TGTGCCAGCAGTTTATCCAGGGCCACTGAAGCTTTCTTT
>TRBV7-9|TRBJ2-5|-|-
CASISGGGGSGETQYF
TGTGCCAGCATCTCTGGGGGAGGGGGTTCGGGCGAGACCCAGTACTTC
>TRBV27|TRBJ2-2|-|TRBD1
CASSPGQGNTGELFF
TGTGCCAGCAGTCCTGGACAGGGGAACACCGGGGAGCTGTTTTTT
>TRBV27|TRBJ2-7|-|-
CASSLDQRAYEQYF
TGTGCCAGCAGTTTAGACCAGAGGGCTTACGAGCAGTACTTC
>TRBV29-1|TRBJ2-1|-|-
CSVEDPQGGLVLSYNEQFF
TGCAGCGTTGAAGATCCCCAAGGGGGGCTAGTCCTTTCCTACAATGAGCAGTTCTTC
>TRBV6-1|TRBJ1-2|-|-
CASSEAVPGSSIYGYTF
TGTGCCAGCAGTGAAGCAGTCCCCGGGTCCTCTATCTATGGCTACACCTTC
>TRBV4-3|TRBJ2-2|-|-
CASSQDRGGTGELFF
TGCGCCAGCAGCCAAGACAGGGGCGGGACCGGGGAGCTGTTTTTT
>TRBV27|TRBJ2-2|-|-
CASRSQDYTGELFF
TGTGCCAGCAGATCACAGGATTACACCGGGGAGCTGTTTTTT
>TRBV12-5|TRBJ1-4|-|TRBD1
CASGLAPDRALNEKLFF
TGTGCTAGTGGTTTGGCACCAGACAGGGCGTTAAATGAAAAACTGTTTTTT
>TRBV13|TRBJ2-5|-|-
CASSLGGAASETQYF
TGTGCCAGCAGCTTAGGGGGAGCGGCCTCGGAGACCCAGTACTTC